Detailed here is one T cell receptor beta chain. Its cognate antigen is unknown. Primers for the PCR totalled 60 Vbeta and 13 Jbeta. Measured with immunoSEQ multiplex PCR; TCRdb has only the in-frame clones, and not every one. The table lists about 90,000 clones, 65% to 80% of them singletons, with under 3% in the top ten. The data were obtained in a study of cytomegalovirus exposure and HLA in healthy donors. Germline CDR1 and CDR2: MDHEN and SYDVKM. V was pared by 7 bases and J by 2 bases, with 8 bases of the junction left unmatched. The CDR3 is made up of 15 amino acids. Findings and caveats of the study: A later analysis linked a missense DCLRE1C variant to TCR beta V- and J-gene trimming. Previous analysis showed most TCR beta V segments were productive about 87% or about 30% of the time. Rare TCR sequences predominated, though certain public TCRs were found in many donors.

The chain has TRBV28 and TRBJ1-2, with 9 bases that match TRBD1. The specimen sequenced was PBMCs. This TCR was sampled from a man in his thirties or forties in good health and CMV-seronegative. The CDR3, as DNA: TGTGCCAGCACTACGACAGGGGGACCCAACTATGGCTACACCTTC. Translation gives CASTTTGGPNYGYTF.